The table lists the clone carrying this T cell receptor beta chain with a few counts. The record originates from a study of blood T cell repertoires in COVID-19. Study background: Some COVID-19 samples were acute and others convalescent; all came from the United States, Italy and Spain. The cDNA or gDNA used as material had been derived from T cells, B-cell-depleted T cells, or PBMCs.

In the study's own analysis: Estimation of nucleated cell counts relied on the amplification of reference gene primers. Repertoires were generated with immunoSEQ multiplex PCR, while TCRdb's copy carries only in-frame clones and drops some. V and J calls and clone size are given by that table; D and trimming were obtained from the DNA. In the table there are some 240,000 clones, around 86% of which are singletons. The germline V and J ends were trimmed by 2 bases and 6 bases, with 10 bases remaining between them. The germline V gene encodes CDR1 SGHAT and CDR2 FQNNGV. The CDR3 covers 14 residues. The chain combines TRBV11-2 with TRBJ2-2; possible D gene TRBD2, 6 bases. The receptor's source is a woman in her sixties with active or convalescent COVID-19. The sample consisted of peripheral blood. The CDR3 region is CASSLMGGAGELFF. The CDR3 DNA sequence: TGTGCCAGCAGCTTAATGGGGGGAGCCGGGGAGCTGTTTTTT.